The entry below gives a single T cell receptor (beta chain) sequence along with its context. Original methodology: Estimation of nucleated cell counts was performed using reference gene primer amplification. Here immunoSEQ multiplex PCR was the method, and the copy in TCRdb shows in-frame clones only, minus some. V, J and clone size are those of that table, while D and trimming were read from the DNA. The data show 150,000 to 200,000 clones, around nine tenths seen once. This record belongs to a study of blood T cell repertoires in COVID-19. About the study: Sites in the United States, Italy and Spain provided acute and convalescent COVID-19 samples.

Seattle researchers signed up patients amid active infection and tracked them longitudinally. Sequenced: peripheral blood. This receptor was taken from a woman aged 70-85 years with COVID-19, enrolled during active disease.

Here the CDR3 reads CASSPYLAGGTDTQYF. The CDR3 DNA reads TGTGCCAGCAGTCCGTACCTAGCGGGGGGCACAGATACGCAGTATTTT. The V and J genes are TRBV25-1 and TRBJ2-3; 10 bases align to TRBD2. Looked up from germline, CDR1 is MGHDK and CDR2 is SYGVNS. V shed 5 bases, J shed 1 base, and the junction held 6 bases outside the gene matches. This CDR3 region has 16 residues.